These 27 T cell receptor beta chains were sequenced from one sample in a study of blood T cell repertoires in COVID-19 (dated by TCRdb to the early 2020s). The library was made by the immunoSEQ multiplex PCR assay. TCRdb re-hosts the immuneACCESS table, in-frame sequences only. Its copies lack some clones; in the studies checked, an unresolved V gene accounts for under half of them, and the cause for the rest is not known. Recorded for this sample are tens of thousands of clones; 70% to 90% of them occurred a single time. The ten largest clones capture under 30% of the sample. Sequenced material: peripheral blood. Source of these receptors: a woman older than 75 with active or convalescent COVID-19.

The chain links TRBV18 to TRBJ1-1; D may be TRBD1 (5 bases). V was shortened by 4 bases and J by 3 bases, with 9 bases between the two germline ends. This CDR3 has 13 residues. CDR1 and CDR2 from the germline V gene are KGHSH and LQKENI. The CDR3 loop reads CASSQGKDTEAFF. The CDR3 DNA sequence: TGTGCCAGCTCACAGGGGAAGGACACTGAAGCTTTCTTT.

This chain joins TRBV14 and TRBJ1-1; maybe TRBD1 (6 bases). Trimming took off 3 bases at V and 4 bases at J, with 12 bases between the two ends. The CDR3 spans 14 residues. Germline CDR1 and CDR2: SGHDN and FVKESK. Here the CDR3 reads CASSQAVGATEAFF. The CDR3 DNA reads TGTGCCAGCAGCCAGGCGGTGGGGGCCACTGAAGCTTTCTTT.

The J gene is TRBJ1-5, the V gene TRBV6-5; the match to TRBD1 covers 9 bases. The germline gives CDR1 MNHEY, CDR2 SVGAGI. The CDR3 sequence is 14 residues long. J was trimmed by 5 bases and V by 7 bases; bases with no gene match: 6. As DNA, the CDR3 is TGTGCCAGCATGACAGGGACAGGGTATCAGCCCCAGCATTTT. It translates to CASMTGTGYQPQHF.

This chain links TRBV6-2 or TRBV6-3 with TRBJ1-6; maybe TRBD1 (6 bases). Trimming removed 2 bases from V and 6 bases from J, with 14 bases in between. The germline V gene encodes CDR1 MNHEY and CDR2 SVGEGT. The CDR3 consists of 16 residues. CDR3 sequence (DNA): TGTGCCAGCAGTTACGGCGGGGGCACAACTAATTCACCCCTCCACTTT. This encodes CASSYGGGTTNSPLHF.

The chain employs TRBV30 and TRBJ1-2; a possible D gene is TRBD1 (6 bases). Germline CDR1 GTSNPN, CDR2 SVGIG (reference sequence). This CDR3 is built from 14 residues. The V end lost 3 bases, the J end lost 4 bases, and 15 bases lay between the germline ends. The CDR3 spells CAWRAQGDPYGYTF. The CDR3 DNA reads as TGTGCCTGGAGGGCACAGGGAGACCCCTATGGCTACACCTTC.

The rearrangement uses TRBV3-1 (or the pseudogene TRBV3-2) and TRBJ1-2; D may be TRBD1 (6 bases). Germline CDR1 LGHDT, CDR2 YNNKEL (reference sequence). CDR3 length: 15 residues. The V gene lost 4 bases and the J gene lost 0 bases, with 12 bases spanning the gap. CDR3 residues: CASSLQGITNYGYTF. CDR3 nucleotides: TGTGCCAGCAGCCTACAGGGTATTACTAACTATGGCTACACCTTC.

The sample holds a few counts of this clone. The gene calls are TRBV29-1 and TRBJ1-1, with D possibly TRBD1 on 5 matching bases. Trimming left V 3 bases short and J 1 base short, with 9 bases between. The CDR3 consists of 13 residues. Per the germline V gene, CDR1 is SQVTM and CDR2 is ANQGSEA. The CDR3: CSVDGGRNTEAFF. The DNA of the CDR3 is TGCAGCGTTGACGGGGGTCGGAACACTGAAGCTTTCTTT.

This clone was counted a single time. The V and J genes are TRBV6-5 and TRBJ1-1, with D possibly TRBD1 on 5 matching bases. Trimming cost V 2 bases and J 5 bases, with 12 bases left between them. The CDR3 extends over 14 amino acids. Germline lookup yields CDR1 MNHEY and CDR2 SVGAGI. CDR3: CASSYARARTEAFF. Written as DNA, the CDR3 is TGTGCCAGCAGTTACGCCAGGGCCAGGACTGAAGCTTTCTTT.

The chain has TRBV7-9 and TRBJ2-7; 8 nucleotides align to TRBD1. The CDR3 sequence is 17 residues long. Trimming took 1 base from V and 3 from J; bases not matched to a gene: 11. Per the germline V gene, CDR1 is SEHNR and CDR2 is FQNEAQ (reference sequence). The CDR3 DNA reads TGTGCCAGCAGCTTAGGCTCACAGGGGGAGAATCTCTACGAGCAGTACTTC. Translated, it gives CASSLGSQGENLYEQYF.

The CDR3 here is CASSSQGTSSPLHF. The CDR3 DNA reads as TGTGCCAGCAGCTCACAGGGGACTAGCTCACCCCTCCACTTT. The rearrangement uses TRBV5-4 and TRBJ1-6; 7 bases line up with TRBD1. Germline trimming cut 3 bases from V and 10 bases from J; bases unmatched to any gene: 7. Germline lookup yields CDR1 SGHNT and CDR2 YYREEE (reference sequence). This CDR3 is 14 amino acids long.

Note on this clone: The junction departs from the called germline gene at one end, perhaps through a read error. The J gene is TRBJ1-3, the V gene TRBV7-8, with 9 positions matching TRBD1. Germline assignment: CDR1 SGHVS and CDR2 FQNEAQ. The CDR3 has 17 amino acids. The CDR3 here is CASSLKTGGLGGNTIYF. CDR3 nucleotides: TGTGCCAGTAGCTTAAAGACAGGGGGTTTAGGTGGAAACACCATATATTTT.

This sequence joins TRBV14 and TRBJ2-5; D may be TRBD1 (6 bases). From germline, CDR1 is SGHDN and CDR2 FVKESK. The CDR3 extends over 17 amino acids. The ends were cut back, 3 bases at V and 2 bases at J, with 19 bases in the middle. The CDR3 nucleotides are TGTGCCAGCAGCCACTCTCTTTTTTTAGGGGGACAAGAGACCCAGTACTTC. Protein product: CASSHSLFLGGQETQYF.

The chain recombines TRBV2 with TRBJ2-2; possible D gene TRBD1, 6 bases. V lost 6 bases, J lost 5 bases, and 10 bases lay in between. The CDR3 consists of 13 residues. Germline V gene lookup returns CDR1 SNHLY and CDR2 FYNNEI. For the CDR3, the DNA is TGTGCCAGCAGGCGGACAGCTACCGGGGAGCTGTTTTTT. Residues: CASRRTATGELFF.

The J gene is TRBJ2-1, the V gene TRBV19; D is perhaps TRBD2 (6 bases). Germline values: CDR1 LNHDA, CDR2 SQIVND (reference sequence). CDR3 length: 16 amino acids. With 5 bases removed from V and 0 bases from J, the gap between germline ends came to 14 bases. CDR3 loop: CASSLRLGSSYNEQFF. DNA of the CDR3: TGTGCCAGTAGTCTAAGACTAGGCAGCTCCTACAATGAGCAGTTCTTC.

The genes are TRBV7-8 and TRBJ2-7; weak D call: TRBD1 (5 bases). The germline V gene has CDR1 SGHVS and CDR2 FQNEAQ. The CDR3 runs 15 residues. The germline V and J ends were trimmed by 3 bases and 4 bases, with 16 bases remaining between them. Written as DNA, the CDR3 is TGTGCCAGCAGCTTGTCCGACAGCCTCGGGTACGAGCAGTACTTC. Translating it yields CASSLSDSLGYEQYF.

The chain uses TRBV29-1 and TRBJ1-4, with no clear D. CDR1 SQVTM and CDR2 ANQGSEA come from the germline V gene. Trimming took off 4 bases at V and 10 bases at J, with 13 bases between the two ends. The CDR3 is 12 amino acids. The DNA of the CDR3 is TGCAGCGTTGGATTACCGACGGGAAAACTGTTTTTT. Translating gives CSVGLPTGKLFF.

The V gene is TRBV20-1, the J gene TRBJ1-5; D unresolved. CDR3 length: 14 residues. Looked up from germline, CDR1 is DFQATT and CDR2 is SNEGSKA (reference sequence). The V end lost 3 bases, the J end lost 3 bases, and 12 bases lay between the germline ends. The CDR3 is CSASRGVINQPQHF. The DNA of the CDR3 is TGCAGTGCTAGTAGAGGAGTGATCAATCAGCCCCAGCATTTT.

The chain is built from TRBV7-9 and TRBJ1-5, with D unclear. Per the germline V gene, CDR1 is SEHNR and CDR2 is FQNEAQ (reference sequence). This CDR3 spans 13 amino acids. V gave up 1 base and J gave up 4 bases, with 5 bases separating them. The CDR3 DNA reads as TGTGCCAGCAGCTTAGAACAAAATCAGCCCCAGCATTTT. Protein sequence: CASSLEQNQPQHF.

J is TRBJ2-2 and V is TRBV15; 9 nucleotides align to TRBD2. The CDR3 has 18 residues. J lost 4 bases, V lost 3 bases, and 12 bases had no gene match. Germline loops: CDR1 LNHNV, CDR2 YYDKDF (reference sequence). The CDR3: CATSRGQRSGGSTGELFF. CDR3 bases: TGTGCCACCAGCAGGGGCCAAAGAAGCGGGGGGTCCACCGGGGAGCTGTTTTTT.

The chain uses TRBV19 and TRBJ1-1, with 7 bases matching TRBD1. V lost 4 bases and J lost 3; bases outside the gene matches: 5. From germline, CDR1 is LNHDA and CDR2 SQIVND (reference sequence). The CDR3 has 14 residues. As DNA, the CDR3 is TGTGCCAGTAGTACGGGACAGTTCGACACTGAAGCTTTCTTT. Protein product: CASSTGQFDTEAFF.

The J gene is TRBJ1-2, the V gene TRBV19; D gene unclear. Germline CDR1 is LNHDA and CDR2 is SQIVND (reference sequence). The germline V and J ends were trimmed by 1 base and 2 bases, with 11 bases remaining between them. The CDR3 sequence is 15 residues long. CDR3 sequence (DNA): TGTGCCAGTAGTATAGCCGGGGTACAGAACTATGGCTACACCTTC. Its protein product is CASSIAGVQNYGYTF. Full variable domain (rest looked up from reference TRBV19 and TRBJ1-2): DGGITQSPKYLFRKEGQNVTLSCEQNLNHDAMYWYRQDPGQGLRLIYYSQIVNDFQKGDIAEGYSVSREKKESFPLTVTSAQKNPTAFYLCASSIAGVQNYGYTFGSGTRLTVV.

J is TRBJ1-1 and V is TRBV6-5; the D gene is possibly TRBD1 (5 bases). Trimming stripped 2 bases from V and 2 bases from J, with 15 bases between. The CDR3 is 16 amino acids. Germline lookup yields CDR1 MNHEY and CDR2 SVGAGI. The CDR3 DNA reads as TGTGCCAGCAGTTACCGGGGGGTAGGGAAAAACACTGAAGCTTTCTTT. Translating it yields CASSYRGVGKNTEAFF.

This chain joins TRBV4-1 and TRBJ1-2; D uncertain. The CDR3 length is 16 residues. Germline V gene lookup returns CDR1 MGHRA and CDR2 YSYEKL. Trimming took off 0 bases at V and 5 bases at J, with 16 bases between the two ends. CDR3 DNA: TGCGCCAGCAGCCAAGATGAGATCCCAACAGCATATGGCTACACCTTC. This gives the protein CASSQDEIPTAYGYTF.

The rearrangement joins TRBV18 to TRBJ2-1, with D maybe TRBD1 (5 bases). The CDR3 is 15 amino acids. The V end was cut by 0 bases, the J end by 5 bases, with 11 bases between. The germline gives CDR1 KGHSH, CDR2 LQKENI. The CDR3 is CASSPPRTTNNEQFF. As DNA, the CDR3 is TGTGCCAGCTCACCACCGAGGACAACCAACAATGAGCAGTTCTTC.

The gene calls are TRBV4-2 and TRBJ1-2; tentatively, D is TRBD1 (5 bases). The CDR3 is 15 amino acids. Germline values: CDR1 LGHNA, CDR2 YNFKEQ. Trimming pared 3 bases from V and 0 bases from J, leaving 11 bases between. CDR3 DNA sequence: TGTGCCAGCAGCCAGCCTGGGGGGGCTAACTATGGCTACACCTTC. It encodes CASSQPGGANYGYTF.

This rearrangement joins TRBV14 to TRBJ1-2, with D uncertain. CDR1 is SGHDN, CDR2 FVKESK, per germline. CDR3 length: 14 amino acids. The ends were cut back, 3 bases at V and 2 bases at J, with 10 bases in the middle. This CDR3 is CASSHERENYGYTF. The CDR3 DNA reads TGTGCCAGCAGCCATGAGAGGGAGAACTATGGCTACACCTTC.

This sequence joins TRBV5-4 and TRBJ2-3; 7 bases fit TRBD2. The trim removed 10 bases at V and 1 base at J, leaving 9 bases unmatched. The CDR3 spans 14 residues. Germline CDR1 reads SGHNT; CDR2 reads YYREEE (reference sequence). The CDR3 here is CAANGGWGTDTQYF. The CDR3 nucleotides read TGTGCCGCTAACGGGGGGTGGGGCACAGATACGCAGTATTTT.